This T cell receptor (beta chain) was documented in a study of CD4 T cells in relation to SARS-CoV-2 and coronaviruses. Trimming took 2 bases from V and 4 from J, leaving 11 bases between them. The CDR3 has 13 residues. From germline, CDR1 is SQVTM and CDR2 ANQGSEA. CD4+ T cells from unexposed donors were obtained before the COVID-19 pandemic (2011-2018). The cells were cultured for about ten days before CD4+ T cells were isolated. Clones were read by immunoSEQ multiplex PCR, and TCRdb kept only the in-frame ones, dropping some. The sample holds 14,000 or so clones, roughly 78% seen once. Notes on this clone: What it binds is unknown.

The V and J genes are TRBV29-1 and TRBJ2-5; a possible D gene is TRBD1 (5 bases). This receptor was taken from a human donor in good health. The sequencing input was CD4+ T cells from PBMCs, cultured in vitro. CDR3 sequence (DNA): TGCAGCGTTGAAAGGGGCCAGGGAGAGACCCAGTACTTC. Protein: CSVERGQGETQYF.